The 9 T cell receptor beta chains listed next were all sequenced from one sample in a study of CD8 T cells in Susac syndrome (dated by TCRdb to about 2019). Receptors were amplified or captured by the immunoSEQ multiplex PCR assay. RNA was extracted using the RNeasy kit, and about 0.45 to 1 ug of the RNA was reverse transcribed with random hexamers. In TCRdb, the public reads were trimmed at Q25 with fastp and aligned with MiXCR, with productive beta chains retained. Every CDR3 protein is listed once, alongside the most common genes and DNA of its rows. In this sample the table shows more than 65,000 distinct CDR3 sequences, 95% of which occur a single time. The ten largest clonotypes hold roughly 0.24% of the sample. Sequences were obtained from CD8+ T cells from PBMCs. The receptors were gathered from a human donor in good health.

The chain employs TRBV6-6 and TRBJ2-7; 10 nucleotides align to TRBD1. The CDR3 loop spans 15 amino acids. V gave up 1 base and J gave up 1 base; unmatched junction bases: 1. The V gene's germline CDR1 is MNHNY and CDR2 SVGAGI (reference sequence). The DNA of the CDR3 is TGTGCCAGCAGTTACTGGGACAGGGGTTCCTACGAGCAGTACTTC. This sequence encodes CASSYWDRGSYEQYF.

The V call is TRBV4-1, the J call TRBJ1-1; a possible D gene is TRBD1 (6 bases). CDR1 and CDR2 (germline): MGHRA, YSYEKL. This CDR3 has 18 residues. V lost 6 bases and J lost 0, with 23 bases in between. In nucleotides, the CDR3 is TGCGCCAGCAGGGGACAAGAGGGGGACGAGTTCATGAACACTGAAGCTTTCTTT. Translation: CASRGQEGDEFMNTEAFF.

The rearrangement links TRBV7-2 to TRBJ2-5, with TRBD1 identical over 7 bases. V was pared by 5 bases and J by 2 bases, with 8 bases of the junction left unmatched. CDR1 is SGHTA, CDR2 FQGNSA, per germline. The CDR3 is 15 residues long. The CDR3 here is CASSPWTGWQETQYF. The CDR3 DNA is TGTGCCAGCAGCCCTTGGACAGGCTGGCAAGAGACCCAGTACTTC. The whole variable domain, filled in from reference TRBV7-2 and TRBJ2-5, reads GAGVSQSPSNKVTEKGKDVELRCDPISGHTALYWYRQSLGQGLEFLIYFQGNSAPDKSGLPSDRFSAERTGGSVSTLTIQRTQQEDSAVYLCASSPWTGWQETQYFGPGTRLLVL.

The V gene is TRBV14, the J gene TRBJ2-7; D is undetermined. Trimming stripped 1 base from V and 0 bases from J, with 16 bases between. Germline V gene data show CDR1 as SGHDN and CDR2 as FVKESK. The CDR3 contains 17 residues. The CDR3 sequence: CASSQGVGHSSSYEQYV. For the CDR3, the DNA is TGTGCCAGCAGCCAAGGCGTCGGCCATTCGAGCTCCTACGAGCAGTACGTC.

V gene TRBV6-6 combines with J gene TRBJ1-1; TRBD1 might be the D (6 bases). With 6 bases removed from V and 1 base from J, the gap between germline ends came to 12 bases. Germline CDR1 and CDR2: MNHNY and SVGAGI (reference sequence). The CDR3 runs to 14 residues. CDR3 loop: CASSIGQSNTEAFF. CDR3 coding DNA: TGTGCCAGCAGCATAGGACAGTCGAACACTGAAGCTTTCTTT.

V is TRBV20-1 and J is TRBJ1-6, with 7 bases aligning to TRBD1. The trim removed 5 bases at V and 5 bases at J, leaving 18 bases unmatched. Germline CDR1 DFQATT, CDR2 SNEGSKA (reference sequence). The CDR3 extends over 18 amino acids. CDR3 DNA sequence: TGCAGTGCTCTATATCCTCAAATTAACACAGGGGATAATTCACCCCTCCACTTT. Translated, it gives CSALYPQINTGDNSPLHF.

The genes are TRBV7-6 and TRBJ2-1; unclear D gene. The germline V gene encodes CDR1 SGHVS and CDR2 FNYEAQ. The CDR3 consists of 13 residues. The V end lost 5 bases, the J end lost 8 bases, and 13 bases lay between the germline ends. The CDR3 nucleotides are TGTGCCAGCAGCCTTGCGACCGTCGATGAGCAGTTCTTC. Its protein is CASSLATVDEQFF.

The chain carries TRBV29-1 and TRBJ1-1; a possible D gene is TRBD1 (5 bases). Germline CDR1 SQVTM, CDR2 ANQGSEA. V lost 7 bases, J lost 7 bases, and 16 bases lay in between. The CDR3 loop spans 12 amino acids. DNA for the CDR3: TGCAGCGCCCACCCGGGGGGTGTTGAAGCTTTCTTT. It is translated as CSAHPGGVEAFF.

This rearrangement joins TRBV4-3 to TRBJ2-1; TRBD1 might be the D (6 bases). The V end lost 0 bases, the J end lost 7 bases, and 13 bases lay between the germline ends. This CDR3 region has 15 residues. Per the germline V gene, CDR1 is LGHNA and CDR2 is YSLEER. DNA for the CDR3: TGCGCCAGCAGCCAAGATCGAACAGGGTGGAATGAGCAGTTCTTC. It codes for CASSQDRTGWNEQFF.